The 32 T cell receptor beta chains below all came from one sample that was sequenced in a study of beta chain features in type 1 diabetes. Every bit of the isolated RNA underwent reverse transcription, so sequencing read expressed TCRB transcripts. Sequenced by immunoSEQ multiplex PCR; TCRdb stores in-frame clones only, minus some. The repertoire holds 240,000 or so clones, 11% to 15% seen once, with around 0.019% in the top ten. Study observations and caveats: Type 1 diabetes patients showed a moderate but significant shortening of TCRB CDR3s in all four CD4+ subsets.

The antigens these receptors bind are not known. Sample: naive CD4+ T cells from blood. The receptors originated from a man aged 25 to 40 with type 1 diabetes.

This clone occurred a few times. V gene TRBV9 combines with J gene TRBJ2-3; D remains ambiguous. Trimming pared 4 bases from V and 0 bases from J, leaving 9 bases between. The CDR3 contains 14 residues. Per the germline V gene, CDR1 is SGDLS and CDR2 is YYNGEE. CDR3 region: CASSPWSSTDTQYF. In DNA form, the CDR3 reads TGTGCCAGCAGCCCCTGGAGTAGCACAGATACGCAGTATTTT.

The chain employs TRBV9 and TRBJ2-1; D is undetermined. The ends were cut back, 0 bases at V and 0 bases at J, with 7 bases in the middle. In germline, CDR1 is SGDLS, CDR2 YYNGEE. The CDR3 contains 15 residues. CDR3 sequence reads: CASSVVDSSYNEQFF. In DNA, the CDR3 is TGTGCCAGCAGCGTAGTAGATTCCTCCTACAATGAGCAGTTCTTC.

This sequence joins TRBV4-1 and TRBJ2-1; 11 bases are a match to TRBD2. Germline V gene lookup returns CDR1 MGHRA and CDR2 YSYEKL. V lost 0 bases, J lost 7 bases, and 8 bases stayed unmatched. The CDR3 runs to 17 residues. The DNA for the CDR3 is TGCGCCAGCAGCCAAGAGGCCCCGACTAGCGGGATAAATGAGCAGTTCTTC. Residues: CASSQEAPTSGINEQFF.

This clone was detected only a few times. This chain uses TRBV9 with TRBJ2-1, with 7 positions matching TRBD2. Trimming cost V 0 bases and J 1 base; bases outside gene matches: 1. Germline CDR1 is SGDLS and CDR2 is YYNGEE. The CDR3 sequence is 15 residues long. For the CDR3, the DNA is TGTGCCAGCAGCGTAGGTAGCGGGTCCTACAATGAGCAGTTCTTC. This codes for CASSVGSGSYNEQFF.

V and J are TRBV4-1 and TRBJ2-7; the D is unclear. V lost 3 bases, J lost 2 bases, and 11 bases lay in between. Germline V CDR1 and CDR2: MGHRA, YSYEKL. The CDR3 sequence is 14 residues long. The DNA of the CDR3 is TGCGCCAGCAGCCAGTCCGTTGCAGCCTACGAGCAGTACTTC. Its translation: CASSQSVAAYEQYF.

The genes are TRBV4-1 and TRBJ2-2; 7 positions match TRBD2. Per germline, CDR1 MGHRA and CDR2 YSYEKL. Germline trimming cut 2 bases from V and 6 bases from J; bases unmatched to any gene: 9. This CDR3 has 16 amino acids. CDR3 bases: TGCGCCAGCAGCCAACCGAAGACTAGCCTCGCCGGGGAGCTGTTTTTT. Encoded protein: CASSQPKTSLAGELFF.

This chain links TRBV5-1 with TRBJ2-7, with D perhaps TRBD2 (6 bases). This CDR3 has 13 residues. Germline CDR1 SGHRS, CDR2 YFSETQ. V lost 0 bases, J lost 3 bases, and 7 bases lay in between. This CDR3 is CASSLGGNYEQYF. CDR3 nucleotide sequence: TGCGCCAGCAGCTTGGGCGGGAACTACGAGCAGTACTTC.

A few counts support this clone. V usage is TRBV19 and J usage is TRBJ2-1; weak D call: TRBD2 (5 bases). V gave up 8 bases and J gave up 4 bases, with 18 bases separating them. The CDR3 contains 15 residues. Germline CDR1 is LNHDA and CDR2 is SQIVND (reference sequence). The CDR3 DNA reads TGTGCCAGTCGCTGGGGAGCGGATGAATACAATGAGCAGTTCTTC. Translating gives CASRWGADEYNEQFF.

The chain couples TRBV4-1 to TRBJ2-3, with 11 bases aligning to TRBD1. Germline loops: CDR1 MGHRA, CDR2 YSYEKL. CDR3 size: 17 residues. V gave up 1 base and J gave up 2 bases; unmatched junction bases: 5. The CDR3 coding sequence is TGCGCCAGCAGCCAAGCTGGGGACAGGGGGATCACAGATACGCAGTATTTT. Translated: CASSQAGDRGITDTQYF.

V and J are TRBV30 and TRBJ1-2, with D tentatively TRBD1 (5 bases). CDR3 length equals 13 residues. The germline V gene encodes CDR1 GTSNPN and CDR2 SVGIG (reference sequence). V was pared by 6 bases and J by 3 bases, with 14 bases between. The chain's CDR3 is CACDGGVDYGYTF. The CDR3 DNA is TGTGCCTGTGACGGGGGTGTGGACTATGGCTACACCTTC.

V is TRBV18 and J is TRBJ2-5; D ambiguous. CDR3 length equals 16 residues. V lost 2 bases and J 0 bases, leaving 13 bases between the germline ends. Germline V gene lookup returns CDR1 KGHSH and CDR2 LQKENI. The CDR3 loop reads CASSPSVVFYQETQYF. The CDR3 DNA is TGTGCCAGCTCACCATCGGTAGTTTTTTACCAAGAGACCCAGTACTTC.

This chain connects TRBV19 to TRBJ1-2; 7 bases are a match to TRBD1. There are 16 residues in the CDR3. Trimming at V came to 7 bases and at J to 6 bases, leaving 17 bases not matched to a gene. From germline, CDR1 is LNHDA and CDR2 SQIVND (reference sequence). DNA of the CDR3: TGTGCCAGTACCCCGTGGCCGGGACAGCCTCAAGATGGCTACACCTTC. Translated, it gives CASTPWPGQPQDGYTF.

The chain has TRBV7-9 and TRBJ2-7; D is ambiguous. V lost 5 bases and J lost 7, with 9 bases in between. The CDR3 is 11 residues long. From germline, CDR1 is SEHNR and CDR2 FQNEAQ (reference sequence). Here the CDR3 reads CASSPLVEQYF. The CDR3 nucleotides read TGTGCCAGCAGCCCACTCGTGGAGCAGTACTTC.

The V and J genes are TRBV6-5 and TRBJ2-7, with 12 nucleotides matching TRBD1. The CDR3 spans 15 residues. Germline CDR1 is MNHEY and CDR2 is SVGAGI. Trimming at V came to 0 bases and at J to 6 bases, leaving 3 bases not matched to a gene. DNA for the CDR3: TGTGCCAGCAGTTACTCCGGGACAGGGGGCTTCGAGCAGTACTTC. Protein product: CASSYSGTGGFEQYF.

J is TRBJ1-5 and V is TRBV5-1; the D is unclear. The CDR3 extends over 15 amino acids. Germline V gene sequence: CDR1 SGHRS, CDR2 YFSETQ. V was pared by 0 bases and J by 0 bases, with 7 bases between. The CDR3 DNA follows: TGCGCCAGCAGCTTGGCCGGGATTAGCAATCAGCCCCAGCATTTT. This translates into CASSLAGISNQPQHF.

The rearrangement uses TRBV7-2 and TRBJ2-3; 7 positions agree with TRBD2. The junction had 2 bases not matched to a gene; V was cut back by 2 bases and J by 0 bases. This CDR3 is built from 15 residues. Germline values: CDR1 SGHTA, CDR2 FQGNSA. CDR3 protein: CASSLFSGSTDTQYF. The CDR3 DNA reads TGTGCCAGCAGCTTATTTAGCGGGAGCACAGATACGCAGTATTTT.

This sequence joins TRBV30 and TRBJ1-2; D gene unclear. The V gene's germline CDR1 is GTSNPN and CDR2 SVGIG (reference sequence). This CDR3 spans 14 amino acids. Trimming took 4 bases from V and 8 from J, leaving 20 bases between them. The CDR3 loop reads CAWTTPFGERGYTF. CDR3 DNA: TGTGCCTGGACGACTCCGTTTGGGGAGCGCGGCTACACCTTC.

V and J are TRBV5-6 and TRBJ1-1; tentatively, D is TRBD1 (6 bases). From germline, CDR1 is SGHDT and CDR2 YYEEEE. The CDR3 is made up of 13 amino acids. V was pared by 5 bases and J by 2 bases, with 10 bases between. The CDR3 loop is CASSPRGNTEAFF. The CDR3 DNA follows: TGTGCCAGCAGTCCCAGGGGAAACACTGAAGCTTTCTTT.

This clone appeared a few times. V and J are TRBV5-4 and TRBJ2-3; 8 nucleotides line up with TRBD1. Losses at the gene ends were 4 bases for V and 2 bases for J; bases not matched to a gene: 3. The CDR3 runs to 14 residues. Germline V gene lookup returns CDR1 SGHNT and CDR2 YYREEE (reference sequence). In DNA form, the CDR3 reads TGTGCCAGCAGCAGGACAGGGACCACAGATACGCAGTATTTT. Translated: CASSRTGTTDTQYF.

This clone has more than one count but fewer than ten. The rearrangement joins TRBV29-1 to TRBJ2-7, with 10 bases fitting TRBD2. Trimming cost V 4 bases and J 5 bases; bases outside gene matches: 8. Germline V gene lookup returns CDR1 SQVTM and CDR2 ANQGSEA. CDR3 length: 14 amino acids. CDR3 in amino acids: CSVGSGGAGDEQYF. In DNA form, the CDR3 reads TGCAGCGTTGGAAGCGGGGGGGCTGGCGACGAGCAGTACTTC.

The chain couples TRBV9 to TRBJ2-6; D not resolved. Germline CDR1 is SGDLS and CDR2 is YYNGEE. This CDR3 is 14 amino acids long. V was trimmed by 4 bases and J by 0 bases, leaving 5 bases between them. Written as DNA, the CDR3 is TGTGCCAGCAGCAGGAGCTCTGGGGCCAACGTCCTGACTTTC. This sequence encodes CASSRSSGANVLTF.

The table lists this clone with a few counts. The chain has TRBV19 and TRBJ1-4; 9 nucleotides agree with TRBD1. The ends lost 7 bases at V and 7 bases at J; junction bases unmatched: 7. Germline V gives CDR1 LNHDA, CDR2 SQIVND (reference sequence). The CDR3 sequence is 14 residues long. CDR3: CASTLDRGGEKLFF. DNA of the CDR3: TGTGCCAGTACCCTCGACAGGGGGGGTGAAAAACTGTTTTTT.

V gene TRBV30 combines with J gene TRBJ1-6; 10 positions agree with TRBD1. This CDR3 contains 13 residues. CDR1 is GTSNPN, CDR2 SVGIG, per germline (reference sequence). With V trimmed by 4 bases and J by 7 bases, 1 base remained unmatched. The DNA for the CDR3 is TGTGCCTGGATGGGACAGGGGAATTCACCCCTCCACTTT. Translation gives CAWMGQGNSPLHF.

This clone was recorded a few times. The chain joins TRBV4-1 to TRBJ2-3, with D possibly matching TRBD2 (6 bases). This CDR3 has 15 residues. V dropped 8 bases and J dropped 0 bases, with 15 bases sitting between them. Germline CDR1 is MGHRA and CDR2 is YSYEKL. The CDR3 loop reads CASHSGPGSTDTQYF. The CDR3 region has the DNA TGCGCCAGCCATAGCGGCCCTGGGAGCACAGATACGCAGTATTTT.

The chain recombines TRBV30 with TRBJ2-1; weak D call: TRBD1 (5 bases). The CDR3 has 15 amino acids. Trimming left V 0 bases short and J 7 bases short, with 16 bases between. Germline values: CDR1 GTSNPN, CDR2 SVGIG (reference sequence). CDR3 in amino acids: CAWSVRRRQGNEQFF. CDR3 DNA sequence: TGTGCCTGGAGTGTAAGGCGACGTCAGGGTAATGAGCAGTTCTTC. Combining the CDR3 with reference TRBV30 and TRBJ2-1 gives the whole variable domain SQTIHQWPATLVQPVGSPLSLECTVEGTSNPNLYWYRQAAGRGLQLLFYSVGIGQISSEVPQNLSASRPQDRQFILSSKKLLLSDSGFYLCAWSVRRRQGNEQFFGPGTRLTVL.

The chain employs TRBV19 and TRBJ1-2; the match to TRBD1 covers 10 bases. CDR1 and CDR2 (germline): LNHDA, SQIVND (reference sequence). CDR3 size: 14 residues. Unmatched junction bases numbered 10, after V lost 6 bases and J lost 9 bases. CDR3 region: CASRGDRGSISYTF. CDR3 DNA: TGTGCCAGTAGGGGGGACAGGGGAAGTATTAGCTACACCTTC.

The chain couples TRBV6-6 to TRBJ1-5; TRBD1 matches 8 bases. Germline trimming cut 4 bases from V and 5 bases from J; bases unmatched to any gene: 4. The length of the CDR3 is 14 residues. Germline CDR1 MNHNY, CDR2 SVGAGI (reference sequence). The CDR3 here is CASSWTGIYQPQHF. The DNA for the CDR3 is TGTGCCAGCAGTTGGACAGGGATCTATCAGCCCCAGCATTTT.

This chain uses TRBV7-9 with TRBJ1-1, with 8 bases aligning to TRBD1. J gave up 6 bases and V 5 bases, and 8 bases lay outside the gene matches. The CDR3 is 14 amino acids. Germline V lookup: CDR1 SEHNR, CDR2 FQNEAQ (reference sequence). The CDR3 region is CASSPRQGYAEAFF. CDR3 DNA sequence: TGTGCCAGCAGCCCCCGACAGGGGTACGCTGAAGCTTTCTTT.

The genes are TRBV29-1 and TRBJ1-2; 8 bases are a match to TRBD1. V was pared by 8 bases and J by 2 bases, with 4 bases of the junction left unmatched. Germline lookup yields CDR1 SQVTM and CDR2 ANQGSEA. This CDR3 comprises 12 residues. CDR3 bases: TGCAGCACCCGACAGGGGAACTATGGCTACACCTTC. It codes for CSTRQGNYGYTF.

This clone came up a few times. The V call is TRBV5-1, the J call TRBJ2-2; D remains unclear. Per the germline V gene, CDR1 is SGHRS and CDR2 is YFSETQ. V gave up 0 bases and J gave up 4 bases, with 7 bases separating them. The length of the CDR3 is 14 residues. This CDR3 is CASSLAGITGELFF. The CDR3 DNA follows: TGCGCCAGCAGCTTGGCAGGAATCACCGGGGAGCTGTTTTTT.

This clone was observed a handful of times. This sequence joins TRBV5-6 and TRBJ1-2; 11 bases align to TRBD1. V dropped 6 bases and J dropped 8; count of bases not matched to a gene: 12. Per the germline V gene, CDR1 is SGHDT and CDR2 is YYEEEE. There are 15 residues in the CDR3. CDR3 loop: CASTQLDRGPEGYTF. The DNA of the CDR3 is TGTGCCAGCACCCAGTTGGACAGGGGGCCAGAGGGCTACACCTTC.

This clone appeared a few times. The chain links TRBV7-8 to TRBJ1-5; the D gene is possibly TRBD1 (6 bases). V was cut by 5 bases and J by 6 bases, with 14 bases left in between. The CDR3 spans 14 residues. Germline V gene data show CDR1 as SGHVS and CDR2 as FQNEAQ. The CDR3: CASSLRTGFQPQHF. The DNA of the CDR3 is TGTGCCAGCAGCCTCAGAACAGGGTTTCAGCCCCAGCATTTT.